Below, one T cell receptor beta chain is given with its context. The sample originates from a study of cytotoxic CD8 clonotypes in ibrutinib-treated CLL. About the study: With a range of 6 to 36, the median treatment time before response samples were taken was around 12 months.

V lost 5 bases and J lost 1, with 14 bases in between. Germline assignment: CDR1 SGHAT and CDR2 FQNNGV. CDR3 size: 15 residues. Depth targeted 1 in 200,000 to 1 in 1 million T cells, averaging roughly 9.7x coverage per clonotype. This table comes from immunoSEQ multiplex PCR, and its TCRdb copy is limited to in-frame clones, with some not included. The table lists some 200,000 clones, roughly 77% of them singletons. Frozen PBMC stocks contributed about 1.8 micrograms of genomic DNA to the TCR beta libraries. Material: PBMCs, obtained after 12 months of ibrutinib treatment. This receptor was obtained from a human donor with chronic lymphocytic leukemia. This chain connects TRBV11-2 to TRBJ1-1; D gene uncertain. The CDR3 loop is CASSPGWGRNTEAFF. The CDR3 DNA sequence: TGTGCCAGCAGCCCCGGGTGGGGTAGGAACACTGAAGCTTTCTTT.